These 28 T cell receptor beta chains were all obtained from the same sample, sequenced in a study of cytomegalovirus exposure and HLA in healthy donors (dated by TCRdb to 2016 to 2017). Library construction relied on the immunoSEQ multiplex PCR assay. Held by TCRdb, this immuneACCESS table contains in-frame sequences only and omits some clones. Under half of the omission traces to an unresolved V gene where checked; the cause of the rest is unknown. For this sample the table gives approximately 98,000 clones, of which under 85% were detected only once. Together, the top ten hold approximately 3% of the sample. Sequencing was performed on PBMCs. Receptors were obtained from a woman between 18 and 29 years old in good health and CMV-seronegative.

This clone was counted a single time. The chain recombines TRBV20-1 with TRBJ1-2, with D possibly TRBD1 on 6 matching bases. Germline assignment: CDR1 DFQATT and CDR2 SNEGSKA (reference sequence). Trimming stripped 6 bases from V and 6 bases from J, with 8 bases between. The CDR3 contains 10 residues. The CDR3 reads CSAYRDGYTF. In DNA form, the CDR3 reads TGCAGTGCGTACAGGGATGGCTACACCTTC.

The CDR3 region has the DNA TGTGCCAGCAGCCCGGGACAGCTATACAATGAGCAGTTCTTC. Translating gives CASSPGQLYNEQFF. The chain links TRBV9 to TRBJ2-1; 7 bases are a match to TRBD1. Looked up from germline, CDR1 is SGDLS and CDR2 is YYNGEE. With V trimmed by 4 bases and J by 4 bases, 5 bases remained unmatched. This CDR3 is built from 14 residues. The complete variable domain, with remaining parts taken from reference TRBV9 and TRBJ2-1, reads DSGVTQTPKHLITATGQRVTLRCSPRSGDLSVYWYQQSLDQGLQFLIQYYNGEERAKGNILERFSAQQFPDLHSELNLSSLELGDSALYFCASSPGQLYNEQFFGPGTRLTVL.

The V call is TRBV9, the J call TRBJ1-1, with 7 bases that match TRBD1. Germline loops: CDR1 SGDLS, CDR2 YYNGEE. V lost 3 bases and J lost 6; bases outside the gene matches: 8. This CDR3 region has 14 residues. The CDR3 sequence is CASSEYLGTAEAFF. In DNA form, the CDR3 reads TGTGCCAGCAGCGAATACCTCGGGACAGCTGAAGCTTTCTTT.

The V call is TRBV4-2, the J call TRBJ2-3; 8 nucleotides agree with TRBD1. Germline lookup yields CDR1 LGHNA and CDR2 YNFKEQ. CDR3 length equals 17 residues. The V and J ends lost 4 bases and 4 bases, in that order; junction bases with no gene match: 13. The CDR3 DNA is TGTGCCAGCAGCCTCACCTCGGGACAGGACCAGCCAGATACGCAGTATTTT. It codes for CASSLTSGQDQPDTQYF.

V and J are TRBV5-1 and TRBJ1-2, with D unclear. The CDR3 sequence is 16 residues long. Trimming pared 1 base from V and 4 bases from J, leaving 17 bases between. Per germline, CDR1 SGHRS and CDR2 YFSETQ. This CDR3 reads CASSLMPLDTIYGYTF. The CDR3 bases are TGCGCCAGCAGCTTGATGCCCCTGGATACTATCTATGGCTACACCTTC.

The chain combines TRBV6-4 with TRBJ1-3; D is possibly TRBD1 (6 bases). The CDR3 length is 16 residues. The ends were cut back, 8 bases at V and 3 bases at J, with 20 bases in the middle. The germline gives CDR1 MRHNA, CDR2 SNTAGT. DNA for the CDR3: TGTGCCAGCTTAAAGGGAAAGACAGGCCATGGAAACACCATATATTTT. This codes for CASLKGKTGHGNTIYF.

V and J are TRBV2 and TRBJ2-1; 7 bases align to TRBD2. Germline V gene sequence: CDR1 SNHLY, CDR2 FYNNEI. V shed 3 bases and J 5 bases; nucleotides not matched to a gene: 7. The CDR3 covers 15 residues. In DNA, the CDR3 is TGTGCCAGCAGTGATAAGGCTAGCGGAAACAATGAGCAGTTCTTC. Its protein is CASSDKASGNNEQFF.

This clone has a count of ten or more. The chain combines TRBV25-1 with TRBJ1-2, with 9 nucleotides matching TRBD1. The CDR3 is 15 residues long. Trimming at V came to 3 bases and at J to 8 bases, leaving 10 bases not matched to a gene. Per the germline V gene, CDR1 is MGHDK and CDR2 is SYGVNS. The DNA of the CDR3 is TGTGCCAGCAGTGATACAGGGGGCGCGGGTGCCGGCTACACCTTC. It codes for CASSDTGGAGAGYTF.

J is TRBJ1-2 and V is TRBV6-5; D remains unclear. The CDR3 is 14 residues long. Germline V gives CDR1 MNHEY, CDR2 SVGAGI. With 6 bases removed from V and 5 bases from J, the gap between germline ends came to 16 bases. CDR3 amino acids: CASSNHAAAYGYTF. Written as DNA, the CDR3 is TGTGCCAGCAGCAACCATGCTGCGGCGTATGGCTACACCTTC.

The genes are TRBV7-2 and TRBJ1-2, with D maybe TRBD1 (6 bases). Trimming pared 4 bases from V and 5 bases from J, leaving 23 bases between. This CDR3 is built from 17 residues. The germline V gene has CDR1 SGHTA and CDR2 FQGNSA. The CDR3 DNA is TGTGCCAGCAGCTGGAGCTACCCAGGGTTAAGGGGGTATGGCTACACCTTC. Translated, it gives CASSWSYPGLRGYGYTF.

This clone was counted a few times. At the DNA level, this CDR3 is encoded by other sequences in the same sample as well. This sequence joins TRBV10-3 and TRBJ2-2; 9 nucleotides align to TRBD1. Per germline, CDR1 ENHRY and CDR2 SYGVKD. With 6 bases clipped from V and 7 bases from J, the junction kept 3 bases outside the gene matches. The CDR3 is 13 residues long. CDR3 region: CAIRRQGDGELFF. DNA for the CDR3: TGTGCCATCAGGAGACAGGGGGACGGGGAGCTGTTTTTT.

This clone was observed once. The V call is TRBV27, the J call TRBJ2-3; a weak D match, TRBD2 (6 bases). The length of the CDR3 is 13 residues. Germline V CDR1 and CDR2: MNHEY, SMNVEV (reference sequence). Trimming left V 4 bases short and J 2 bases short, with 7 bases between. CDR3 residues: CASSWGDTDTQYF. CDR3 nucleotide sequence: TGTGCCAGCAGTTGGGGGGACACAGATACGCAGTATTTT.

The rearrangement joins TRBV6-1 to TRBJ2-4, with D possibly matching TRBD2 (6 bases). From germline, CDR1 is MNHNS and CDR2 SASEGT. CDR3 length: 18 residues. Trimming removed 3 bases at V and 0 bases at J, with 18 bases between. The CDR3 DNA reads TGTGCCAGCAGTGAGTGGGGGGTCGACAGACCAGCCAAAAACATTCAGTACTTC. Translation gives CASSEWGVDRPAKNIQYF.

This chain links TRBV6-5 with TRBJ1-1, with D perhaps TRBD1 (5 bases). CDR3 length: 15 amino acids. Trimming stripped 1 base from V and 1 base from J, with 10 bases between. Per the germline V gene, CDR1 is MNHEY and CDR2 is SVGAGI. CDR3 region: CASSYFLGQNTEAFF. The DNA for the CDR3 is TGTGCCAGCAGTTACTTTCTCGGACAGAACACTGAAGCTTTCTTT.

The chain links TRBV20-1 to TRBJ1-1; D not resolved. The CDR3 totals 11 residues. CDR1 is DFQATT, CDR2 SNEGSKA, per germline (reference sequence). With 3 bases removed from V and 4 bases from J, the gap between germline ends came to 6 bases. The CDR3 bases are TGCAGTGCTAGGAGGATCACTGAAGCTTTCTTT. Its translation is CSARRITEAFF.

The chain recombines TRBV15 with TRBJ1-4, with 9 bases lining up with TRBD1. With 3 bases clipped from V and 7 bases from J, the junction kept 3 bases outside the gene matches. Per germline, CDR1 LNHNV and CDR2 YYDKDF (reference sequence). The CDR3 totals 14 residues. CDR3 bases: TGTGCCACCAGCAGGGACAGGGGTATTGAAAAACTGTTTTTT. Residues: CATSRDRGIEKLFF. Together with reference TRBV15 and TRBJ1-4, the CDR3 gives the full variable domain: DAMVIQNPRYQVTQFGKPVTLSCSQTLNHNVMYWYQQKSSQAPKLLFHYYDKDFNNEADTPDNFQSRRPNTSFCFLDIRSPGLGDTAMYLCATSRDRGIEKLFFGSGTQLSVL.

This sequence joins TRBV29-1 and TRBJ2-1; 9 positions agree with TRBD2. Germline CDR1 reads SQVTM; CDR2 reads ANQGSEA. The CDR3 has 15 amino acids. The J segment lost 14 bases and the V segment lost 3 bases, leaving 17 bases of the junction unmatched. The CDR3 region is CSVEGGEKVAGEKFF. For the CDR3, the DNA is TGCAGCGTTGAGGGGGGAGAAAAGGTAGCGGGGGAGAAGTTCTTC.

The chain employs TRBV10-1 and TRBJ1-1; TRBD1 matches 9 bases. V trimming: 9 bases; J trimming: 4 bases; junction bases outside the gene matches: 6. This CDR3 contains 13 residues. Germline assignment: CDR1 WNHNN and CDR2 SYGVQD (reference sequence). The CDR3 protein is CASYRGRSTEAFF. The CDR3 region has the DNA TGCGCCAGTTACAGGGGGCGCAGCACTGAAGCTTTCTTT.

The chain employs TRBV5-1 and TRBJ1-2, with a possible D match to TRBD1 (5 bases). The CDR3 is made up of 15 amino acids. CDR1 and CDR2 from the germline V gene are SGHRS and YFSETQ. Trimming took off 4 bases at V and 3 bases at J, with 16 bases between the two ends. CDR3 sequence reads: CASSPKGEQYYGYTF. The CDR3 coding sequence is TGCGCCAGCAGCCCCAAAGGGGAACAATACTATGGCTACACCTTC.

V and J are TRBV2 and TRBJ2-7; 8 bases match TRBD1. The CDR3 runs 15 residues. V gave up 5 bases and J gave up 2 bases; unmatched junction bases: 8. Germline V gene data show CDR1 as SNHLY and CDR2 as FYNNEI. CDR3 coding DNA: TGTGCCAGCAGTCCTGACAGGGGATATCCCTACGAGCAGTACTTC. Protein product: CASSPDRGYPYEQYF.

This chain links TRBV6-5 with TRBJ1-1, with a weak D call TRBD1 (5 bases). Germline V gives CDR1 MNHEY, CDR2 SVGAGI. CDR3 length equals 14 residues. The V and J ends lost 5 bases and 0 bases respectively, with 10 bases between them. CDR3 DNA: TGTGCCAGCAGTCGACAGAGAATGAACACTGAAGCTTTCTTT. Its protein product is CASSRQRMNTEAFF.

The V and J genes are TRBV13 and TRBJ1-1; no clear D. The CDR3 extends over 15 amino acids. V lost 3 bases, J lost 0 bases, and 11 bases lay in between. Germline CDR1 and CDR2: PRHDT and FYEKMQ (reference sequence). The CDR3 DNA follows: TGTGCCAGCAGCTTGGGTCCAGGCCTGAACACTGAAGCTTTCTTT. Translation: CASSLGPGLNTEAFF.

The rearrangement joins TRBV28 to TRBJ1-2, with D possibly TRBD1 on 6 matching bases. The CDR3 loop spans 13 amino acids. Germline V gene lookup returns CDR1 MDHEN and CDR2 SYDVKM. Trimming cost V 0 bases and J 4 bases, with 6 bases left between them. The CDR3 loop is CASSLWGAYGYTF. CDR3 nucleotides: TGTGCCAGCAGTTTATGGGGGGCCTATGGCTACACCTTC.

This clone was counted between two and nine times. This chain links TRBV7-9 with TRBJ1-6; D might be TRBD1 (6 bases). Trimming took 0 bases from V and 7 from J, leaving 16 bases between them. The germline V gene encodes CDR1 SEHNR and CDR2 FQNEAQ (reference sequence). This CDR3 is built from 17 residues. The CDR3 loop is CASSLARGGARNSPLHF. DNA of the CDR3: TGTGCCAGCAGCTTAGCGCGCGGGGGGGCACGGAATTCACCCCTCCACTTT. Full variable domain (missing parts from reference TRBV7-9 and TRBJ1-6): DTGVSQNPRHKITKRGQNVTFRCDPISEHNRLYWYRQTLGQGPEFLTYFQNEAQLEKSRLLSDRFSAERPKGSFSTLEIQRTEQGDSAMYLCASSLARGGARNSPLHFGNGTRLTVT.

V gene TRBV5-1 combines with J gene TRBJ2-2; 8 bases are a match to TRBD1. Germline CDR1 is SGHRS and CDR2 is YFSETQ. This CDR3 region has 15 residues. V was pared by 6 bases and J by 5 bases, with 9 bases of the junction left unmatched. The CDR3 DNA reads TGCGCCAGCACCCAGGGGGCTATCGGAACCGGGGAGCTGTTTTTT. Translated, it gives CASTQGAIGTGELFF.

This sequence joins TRBV6-1 and TRBJ1-6; 8 bases map to TRBD1. Germline CDR1 MNHNS, CDR2 SASEGT. The CDR3 is 17 residues long. Trimming removed 0 bases from V and 3 bases from J; junction bases left unmatched: 4. In DNA form, the CDR3 reads TGTGCCAGCAGTGAAGCTGCCGGGACAGGCTATAATTCACCCCTCCACTTT. It is translated as CASSEAAGTGYNSPLHF.

The chain joins TRBV5-5 to TRBJ2-1; D gene uncertain. Trimming stripped 3 bases from V and 0 bases from J, with 10 bases between. CDR3 length: 15 amino acids. The germline V gene has CDR1 SGHKS and CDR2 YYEKEE (reference sequence). CDR3 amino acids: CASSSRFSSYNEQFF. CDR3 bases: TGTGCCAGCAGCTCGCGGTTCAGCTCCTACAATGAGCAGTTCTTC.

This clone was found once. This rearrangement joins TRBV30 to TRBJ1-4; TRBD1 might be the D (6 bases). V gave up 8 bases and J gave up 2 bases, with 12 bases separating them. CDR1 is GTSNPN and CDR2 is SVGIG in the germline V gene (reference sequence). This CDR3 has 13 amino acids. CDR3 coding DNA: TGTGCCGTATACAGGGCCACTAATGAAAAACTGTTTTTT. Protein product: CAVYRATNEKLFF.